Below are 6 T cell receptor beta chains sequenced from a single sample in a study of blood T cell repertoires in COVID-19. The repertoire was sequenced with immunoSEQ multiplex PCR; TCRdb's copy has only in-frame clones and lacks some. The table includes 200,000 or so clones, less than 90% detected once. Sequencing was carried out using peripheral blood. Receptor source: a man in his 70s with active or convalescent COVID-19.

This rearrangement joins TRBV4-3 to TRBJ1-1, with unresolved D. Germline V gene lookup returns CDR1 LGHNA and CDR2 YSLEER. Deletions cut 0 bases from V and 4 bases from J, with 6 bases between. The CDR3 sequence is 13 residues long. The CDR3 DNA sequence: TGCGCCAGCAGCCAAGATGGGAGCACTGAAGCTTTCTTT. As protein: CASSQDGSTEAFF.

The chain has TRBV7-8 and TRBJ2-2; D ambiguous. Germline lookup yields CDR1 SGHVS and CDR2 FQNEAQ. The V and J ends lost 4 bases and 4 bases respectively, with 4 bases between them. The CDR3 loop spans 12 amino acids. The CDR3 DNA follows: TGTGCCAGCAGCTCCCTCACCGGGGAGCTGTTTTTT. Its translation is CASSSLTGELFF.

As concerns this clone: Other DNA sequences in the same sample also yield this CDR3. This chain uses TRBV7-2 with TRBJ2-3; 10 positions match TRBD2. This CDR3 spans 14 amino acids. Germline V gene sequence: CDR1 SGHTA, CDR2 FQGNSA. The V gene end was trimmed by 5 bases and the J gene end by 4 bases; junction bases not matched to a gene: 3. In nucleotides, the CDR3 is TGTGCCAGCAGCCTCGGACTAGCGGCAGATACGCAGTATTTT. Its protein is CASSLGLAADTQYF.

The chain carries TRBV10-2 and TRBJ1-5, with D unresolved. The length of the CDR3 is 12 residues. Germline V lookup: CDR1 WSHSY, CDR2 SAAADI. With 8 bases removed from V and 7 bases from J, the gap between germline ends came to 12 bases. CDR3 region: CASVGGKQPQHF. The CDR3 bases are TGCGCCAGCGTCGGAGGGAAGCAGCCCCAGCATTTT.

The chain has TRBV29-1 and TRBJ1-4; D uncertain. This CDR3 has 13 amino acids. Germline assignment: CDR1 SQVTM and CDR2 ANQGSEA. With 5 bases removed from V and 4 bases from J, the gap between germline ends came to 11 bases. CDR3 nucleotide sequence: TGCAGCGTTTGGGCAGAGAGTAATGAAAAACTGTTTTTT. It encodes CSVWAESNEKLFF.

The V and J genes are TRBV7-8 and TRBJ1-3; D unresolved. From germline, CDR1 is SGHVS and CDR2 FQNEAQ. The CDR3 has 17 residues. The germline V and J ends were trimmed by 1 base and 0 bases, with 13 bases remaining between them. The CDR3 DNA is TGTGCCAGCAGCTTAGGGTTTTCCAGGCTCTCTGGAAACACCATATATTTT. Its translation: CASSLGFSRLSGNTIYF.